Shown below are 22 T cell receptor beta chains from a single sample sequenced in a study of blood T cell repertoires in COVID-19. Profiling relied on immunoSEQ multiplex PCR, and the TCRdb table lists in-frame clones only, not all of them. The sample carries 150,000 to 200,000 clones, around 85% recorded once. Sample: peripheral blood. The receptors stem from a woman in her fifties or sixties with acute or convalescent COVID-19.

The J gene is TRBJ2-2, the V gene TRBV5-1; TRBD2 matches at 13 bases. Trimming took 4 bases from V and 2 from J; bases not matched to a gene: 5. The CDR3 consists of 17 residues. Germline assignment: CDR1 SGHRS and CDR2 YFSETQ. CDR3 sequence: CASSEGLAGTNTGELFF. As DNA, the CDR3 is TGCGCCAGCAGCGAGGGACTAGCGGGAACTAACACCGGGGAGCTGTTTTTT. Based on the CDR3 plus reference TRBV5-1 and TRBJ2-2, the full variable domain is KAGVTQTPRYLIKTRGQQVTLSCSPISGHRSVSWYQQTPGQGLQFLFEYFSETQRNKGNFPGRFSGRQFSNSRSEMNVSTLELGDSALYLCASSEGLAGTNTGELFFGEGSRLTVL.

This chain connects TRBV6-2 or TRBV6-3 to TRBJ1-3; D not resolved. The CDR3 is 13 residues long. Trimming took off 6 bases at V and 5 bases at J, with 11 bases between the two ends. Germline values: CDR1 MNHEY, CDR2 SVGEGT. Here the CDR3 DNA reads TGTGCCAGCAGCGAGCGCGCCAGAAACACCATATATTTT. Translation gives CASSERARNTIYF.

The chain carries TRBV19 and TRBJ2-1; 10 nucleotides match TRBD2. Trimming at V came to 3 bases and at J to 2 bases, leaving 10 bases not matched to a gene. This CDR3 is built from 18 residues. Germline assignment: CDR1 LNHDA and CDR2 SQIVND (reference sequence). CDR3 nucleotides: TGTGCCAGTAGTATTCAGTCGGCTAGCGGGAGAGCCTACAATGAGCAGTTCTTC. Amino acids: CASSIQSASGRAYNEQFF.

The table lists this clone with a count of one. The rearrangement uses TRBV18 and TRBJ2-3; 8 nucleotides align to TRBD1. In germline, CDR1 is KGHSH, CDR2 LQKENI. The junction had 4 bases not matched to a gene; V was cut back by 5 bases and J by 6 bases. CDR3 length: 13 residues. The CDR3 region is CASSGTGPDTQYF. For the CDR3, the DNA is TGTGCCAGCTCAGGGACAGGACCGGATACGCAGTATTTT.

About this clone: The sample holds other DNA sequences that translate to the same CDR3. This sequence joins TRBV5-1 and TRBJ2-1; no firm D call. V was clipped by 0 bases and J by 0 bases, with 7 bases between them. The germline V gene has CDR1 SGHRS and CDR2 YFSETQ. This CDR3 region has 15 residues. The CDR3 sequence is CASSLGTYSYNEQFF. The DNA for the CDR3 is TGCGCCAGCAGCTTGGGAACATACTCCTACAATGAGCAGTTCTTC. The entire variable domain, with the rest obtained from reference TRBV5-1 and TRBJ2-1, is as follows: KAGVTQTPRYLIKTRGQQVTLSCSPISGHRSVSWYQQTPGQGLQFLFEYFSETQRNKGNFPGRFSGRQFSNSRSEMNVSTLELGDSALYLCASSLGTYSYNEQFFGPGTRLTVL.

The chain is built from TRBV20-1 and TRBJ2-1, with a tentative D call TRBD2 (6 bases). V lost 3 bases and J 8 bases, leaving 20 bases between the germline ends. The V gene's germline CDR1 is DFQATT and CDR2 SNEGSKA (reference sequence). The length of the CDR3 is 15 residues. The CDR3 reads CSASESGLMEDEQFF. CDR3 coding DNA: TGCAGTGCTAGTGAGAGCGGGTTGATGGAGGATGAGCAGTTCTTC.

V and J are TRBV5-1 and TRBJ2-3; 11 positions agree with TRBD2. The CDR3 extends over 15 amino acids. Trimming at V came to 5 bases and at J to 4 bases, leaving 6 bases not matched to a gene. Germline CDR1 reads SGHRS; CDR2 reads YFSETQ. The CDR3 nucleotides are TGCGCCAGCAGGTTAGCGGGAGGGCCGGCAGATACGCAGTATTTT. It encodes CASRLAGGPADTQYF. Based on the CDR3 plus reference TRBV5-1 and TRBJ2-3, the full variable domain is KAGVTQTPRYLIKTRGQQVTLSCSPISGHRSVSWYQQTPGQGLQFLFEYFSETQRNKGNFPGRFSGRQFSNSRSEMNVSTLELGDSALYLCASRLAGGPADTQYFGPGTRLTVL.

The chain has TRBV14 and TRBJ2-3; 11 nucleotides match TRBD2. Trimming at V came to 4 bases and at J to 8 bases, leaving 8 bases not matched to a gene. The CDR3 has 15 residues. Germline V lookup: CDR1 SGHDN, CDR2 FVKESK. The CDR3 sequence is CASSLRLAGRGTQYF. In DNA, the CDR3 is TGTGCCAGCAGCCTACGACTAGCGGGGAGGGGTACGCAGTATTTT.

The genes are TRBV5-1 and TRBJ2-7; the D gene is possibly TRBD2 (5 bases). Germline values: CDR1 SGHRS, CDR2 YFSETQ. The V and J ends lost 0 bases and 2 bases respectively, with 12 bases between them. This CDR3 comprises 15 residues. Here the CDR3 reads CASSLDGLAAYEQYF. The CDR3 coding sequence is TGCGCCAGCAGCTTGGATGGTCTAGCCGCCTACGAGCAGTACTTC.

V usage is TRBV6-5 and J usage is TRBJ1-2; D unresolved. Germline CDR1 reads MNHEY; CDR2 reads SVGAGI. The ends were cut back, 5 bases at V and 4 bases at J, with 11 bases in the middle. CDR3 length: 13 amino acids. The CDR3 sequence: CASSPPSGYGYTF. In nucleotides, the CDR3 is TGTGCCAGCAGTCCACCCTCGGGCTATGGCTACACCTTC.

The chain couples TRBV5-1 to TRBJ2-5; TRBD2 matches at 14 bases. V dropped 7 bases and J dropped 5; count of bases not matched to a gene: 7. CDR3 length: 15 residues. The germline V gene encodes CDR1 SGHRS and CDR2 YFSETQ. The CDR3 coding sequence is TGCGCCAGCCGACTAGCGGGAGGGCCGGTTGAGACCCAGTACTTC. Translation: CASRLAGGPVETQYF.

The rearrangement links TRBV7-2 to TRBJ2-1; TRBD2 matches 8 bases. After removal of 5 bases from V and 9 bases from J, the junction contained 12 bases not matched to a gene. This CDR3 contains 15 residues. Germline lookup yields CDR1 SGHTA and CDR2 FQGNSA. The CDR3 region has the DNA TGTGCCAGCAGCCAAGAAGGGACTAGACGCTCTGAGCAGTTCTTC. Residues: CASSQEGTRRSEQFF.

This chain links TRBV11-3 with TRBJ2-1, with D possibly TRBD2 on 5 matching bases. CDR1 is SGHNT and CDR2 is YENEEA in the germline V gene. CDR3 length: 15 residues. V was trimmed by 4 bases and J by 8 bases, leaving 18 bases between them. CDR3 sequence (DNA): TGTGCCAGCAGCTCCGAAGAGCGGTTAGGTCATGAGCAGTTCTTC. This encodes CASSSEERLGHEQFF.

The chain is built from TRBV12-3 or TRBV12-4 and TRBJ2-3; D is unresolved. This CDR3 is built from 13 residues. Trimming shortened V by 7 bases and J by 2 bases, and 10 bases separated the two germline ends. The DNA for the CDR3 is TGTGCCAGCACCCAACTTCCCACAGATACGCAGTATTTT. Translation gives CASTQLPTDTQYF.

CDR3 loop: CASSDPAGTAATNEKLFF. CDR3 coding DNA: TGTGCCAGCAGTGATCCTGCCGGGACAGCTGCAACTAATGAAAAACTGTTTTTT. J is TRBJ1-4 and V is TRBV2, with 7 bases fitting TRBD1. Trimming cost V 3 bases and J 0 bases; bases outside gene matches: 10. Germline CDR1 and CDR2: SNHLY and FYNNEI. This CDR3 has 18 residues.

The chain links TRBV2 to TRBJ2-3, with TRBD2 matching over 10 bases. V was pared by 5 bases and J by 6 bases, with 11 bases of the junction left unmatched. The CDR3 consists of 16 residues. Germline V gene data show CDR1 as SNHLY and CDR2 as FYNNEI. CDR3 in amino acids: CASSYSLAGVGDTQYF. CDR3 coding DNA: TGTGCCAGCAGTTACTCCCTAGCGGGAGTAGGCGATACGCAGTATTTT.

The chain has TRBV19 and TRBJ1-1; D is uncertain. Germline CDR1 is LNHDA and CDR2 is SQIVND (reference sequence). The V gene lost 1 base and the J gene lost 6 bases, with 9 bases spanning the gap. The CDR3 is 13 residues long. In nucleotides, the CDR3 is TGTGCCAGTAGTATAGGAGGCCTACCTGAAGCTTTCTTT. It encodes CASSIGGLPEAFF. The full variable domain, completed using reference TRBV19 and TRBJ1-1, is DGGITQSPKYLFRKEGQNVTLSCEQNLNHDAMYWYRQDPGQGLRLIYYSQIVNDFQKGDIAEGYSVSREKKESFPLTVTSAQKNPTAFYLCASSIGGLPEAFFGQGTRLTVV.

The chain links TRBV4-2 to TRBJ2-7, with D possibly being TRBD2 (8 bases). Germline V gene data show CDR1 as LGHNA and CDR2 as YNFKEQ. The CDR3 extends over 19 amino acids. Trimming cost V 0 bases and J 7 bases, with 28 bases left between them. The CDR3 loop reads CASSQDQTGGGLGGREQYF. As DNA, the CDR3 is TGTGCCAGCAGCCAAGATCAAACCGGCGGGGGACTAGGGGGCCGGGAGCAGTACTTC.

In DNA form, the CDR3 reads TGTGCCAGTAGTATTGGCGGGAGACAAGGGGAGACCCAGTACTTC. It translates to CASSIGGRQGETQYF. The genes are TRBV19 and TRBJ2-5; 7 bases match TRBD2. The CDR3 totals 15 residues. V shed 3 bases and J 5 bases; nucleotides not matched to a gene: 9. Per the germline V gene, CDR1 is LNHDA and CDR2 is SQIVND (reference sequence).

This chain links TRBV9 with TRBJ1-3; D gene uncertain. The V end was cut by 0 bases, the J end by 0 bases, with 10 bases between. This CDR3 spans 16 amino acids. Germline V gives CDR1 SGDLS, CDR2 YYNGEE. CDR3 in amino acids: CASSVGPTSSGNTIYF. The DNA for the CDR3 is TGTGCCAGCAGCGTAGGACCCACTAGCTCTGGAAACACCATATATTTT.

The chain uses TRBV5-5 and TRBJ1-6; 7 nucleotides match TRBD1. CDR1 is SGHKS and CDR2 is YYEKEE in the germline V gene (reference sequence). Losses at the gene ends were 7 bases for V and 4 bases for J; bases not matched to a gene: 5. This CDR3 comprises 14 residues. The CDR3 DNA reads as TGTGCCAGCGAGGAACAGGGGTATAATTCACCCCTCCACTTT. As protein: CASEEQGYNSPLHF.

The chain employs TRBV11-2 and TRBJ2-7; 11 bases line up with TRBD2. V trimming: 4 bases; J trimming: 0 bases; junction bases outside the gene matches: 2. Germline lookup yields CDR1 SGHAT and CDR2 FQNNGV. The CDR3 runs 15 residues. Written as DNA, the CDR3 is TGTGCCAGCAGCTGGGGACTAGCGGACTCCTACGAGCAGTACTTC. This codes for CASSWGLADSYEQYF.